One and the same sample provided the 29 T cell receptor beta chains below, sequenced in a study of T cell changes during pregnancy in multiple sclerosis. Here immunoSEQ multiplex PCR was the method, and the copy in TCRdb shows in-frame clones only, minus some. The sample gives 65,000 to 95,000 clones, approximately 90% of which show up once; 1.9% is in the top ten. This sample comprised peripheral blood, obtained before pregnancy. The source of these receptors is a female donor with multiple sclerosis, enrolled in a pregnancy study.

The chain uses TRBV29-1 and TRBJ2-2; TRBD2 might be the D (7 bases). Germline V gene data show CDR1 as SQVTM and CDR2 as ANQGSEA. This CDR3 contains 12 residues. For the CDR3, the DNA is TGCAGTTGGGGGGGGCAAGGCGGGGAGCTGTTTTTT. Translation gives CSWGGQGGELFF.

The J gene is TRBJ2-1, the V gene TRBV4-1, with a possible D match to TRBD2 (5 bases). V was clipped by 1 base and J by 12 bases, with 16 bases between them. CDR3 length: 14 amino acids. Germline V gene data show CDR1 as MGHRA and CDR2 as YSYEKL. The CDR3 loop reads CASSQGGEGLWQFF. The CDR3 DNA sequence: TGCGCCAGCAGCCAAGGGGGTGAGGGCCTATGGCAGTTCTTC.

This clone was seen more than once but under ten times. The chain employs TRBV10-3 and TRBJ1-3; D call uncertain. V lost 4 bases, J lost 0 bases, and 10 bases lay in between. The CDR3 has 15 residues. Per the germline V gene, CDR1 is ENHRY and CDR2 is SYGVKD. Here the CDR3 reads CAISVAAASGNTIYF. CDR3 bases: TGTGCCATCAGTGTTGCCGCGGCCTCTGGAAACACCATATATTTT.

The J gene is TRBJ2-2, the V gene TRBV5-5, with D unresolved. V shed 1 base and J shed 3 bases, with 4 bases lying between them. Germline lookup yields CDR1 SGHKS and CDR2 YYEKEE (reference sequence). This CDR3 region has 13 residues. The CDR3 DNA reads TGTGCCAGCAGCTTGTCTCACACCGGGGAGCTGTTTTTT. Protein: CASSLSHTGELFF.

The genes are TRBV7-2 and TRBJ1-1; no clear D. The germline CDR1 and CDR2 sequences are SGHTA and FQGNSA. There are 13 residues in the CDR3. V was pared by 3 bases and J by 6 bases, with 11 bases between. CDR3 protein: CASSFVHGAEAFF. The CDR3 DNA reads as TGTGCCAGCAGCTTCGTTCACGGGGCTGAAGCTTTCTTT.

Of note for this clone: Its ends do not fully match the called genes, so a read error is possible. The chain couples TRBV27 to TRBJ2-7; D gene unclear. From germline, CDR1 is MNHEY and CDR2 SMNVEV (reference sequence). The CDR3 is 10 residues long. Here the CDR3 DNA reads TGTGCCAGCAGTTCCTGCGAGCAGTACTTC. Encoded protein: CASSSCEQYF.

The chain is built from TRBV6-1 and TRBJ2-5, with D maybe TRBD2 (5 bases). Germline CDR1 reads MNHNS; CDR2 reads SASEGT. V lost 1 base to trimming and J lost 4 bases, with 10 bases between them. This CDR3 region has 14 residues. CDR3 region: CASSEGGNSETQYF. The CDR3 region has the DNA TGTGCCAGCAGTGAAGGAGGGAATTCAGAGACCCAGTACTTC.

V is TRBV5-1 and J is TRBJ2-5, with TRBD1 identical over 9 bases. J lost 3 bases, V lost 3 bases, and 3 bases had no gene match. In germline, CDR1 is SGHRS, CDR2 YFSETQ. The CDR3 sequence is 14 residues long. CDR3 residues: CASSWTGAEETQYF. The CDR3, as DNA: TGCGCCAGCAGCTGGACAGGGGCCGAAGAGACCCAGTACTTC.

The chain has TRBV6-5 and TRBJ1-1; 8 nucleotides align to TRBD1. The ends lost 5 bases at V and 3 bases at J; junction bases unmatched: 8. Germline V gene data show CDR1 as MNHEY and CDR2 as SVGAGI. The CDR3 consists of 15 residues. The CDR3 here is CASSRGQGRYTEAFF. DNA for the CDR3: TGTGCCAGCAGTCGAGGACAGGGTCGGTACACTGAAGCTTTCTTT.

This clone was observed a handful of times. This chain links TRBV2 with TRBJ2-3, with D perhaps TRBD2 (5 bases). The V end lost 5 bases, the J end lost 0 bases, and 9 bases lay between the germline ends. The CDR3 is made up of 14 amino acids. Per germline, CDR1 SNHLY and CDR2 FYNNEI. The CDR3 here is CASSPGSSTDTQYF. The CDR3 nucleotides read TGTGCCAGCAGTCCGGGGAGTAGCACAGATACGCAGTATTTT.

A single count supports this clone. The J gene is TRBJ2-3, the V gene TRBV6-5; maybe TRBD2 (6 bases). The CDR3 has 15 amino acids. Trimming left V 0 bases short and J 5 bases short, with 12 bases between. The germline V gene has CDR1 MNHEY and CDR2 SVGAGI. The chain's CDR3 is CASSYSWGEEDTQYF. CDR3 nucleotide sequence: TGTGCCAGCAGTTACTCGTGGGGGGAGGAAGATACGCAGTATTTT.

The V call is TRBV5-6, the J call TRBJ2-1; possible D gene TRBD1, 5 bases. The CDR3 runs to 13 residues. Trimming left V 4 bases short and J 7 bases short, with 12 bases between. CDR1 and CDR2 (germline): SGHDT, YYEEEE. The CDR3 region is CASSPPSGNEQFF. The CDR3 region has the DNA TGTGCCAGCAGCCCCCCGTCAGGGAATGAGCAGTTCTTC.

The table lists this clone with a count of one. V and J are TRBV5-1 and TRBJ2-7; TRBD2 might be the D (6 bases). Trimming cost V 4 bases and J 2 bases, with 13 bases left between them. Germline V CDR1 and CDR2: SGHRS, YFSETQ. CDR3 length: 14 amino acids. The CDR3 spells CASSSRTGAYEQYF. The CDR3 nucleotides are TGCGCCAGCAGCAGCAGAACGGGAGCCTACGAGCAGTACTTC.

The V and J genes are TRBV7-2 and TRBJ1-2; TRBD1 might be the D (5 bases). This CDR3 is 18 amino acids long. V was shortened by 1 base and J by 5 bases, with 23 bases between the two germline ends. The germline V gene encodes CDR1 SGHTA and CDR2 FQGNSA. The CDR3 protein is CASSLEGRRGPATYGYTF. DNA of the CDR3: TGTGCCAGCAGCTTAGAAGGCCGGCGGGGCCCCGCTACGTATGGCTACACCTTC.

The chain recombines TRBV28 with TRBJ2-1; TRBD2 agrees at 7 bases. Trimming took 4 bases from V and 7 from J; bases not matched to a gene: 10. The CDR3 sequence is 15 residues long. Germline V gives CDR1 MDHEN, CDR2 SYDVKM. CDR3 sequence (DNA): TGTGCCAGCAGTTCGGGGCGGGGGTTACGTAATGAGCAGTTCTTC. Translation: CASSSGRGLRNEQFF.

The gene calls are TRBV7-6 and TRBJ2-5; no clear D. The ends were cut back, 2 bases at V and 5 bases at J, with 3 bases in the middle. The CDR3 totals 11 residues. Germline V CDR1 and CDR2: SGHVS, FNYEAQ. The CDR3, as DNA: TGTGCCAGCAGCTTACTGGAGACCCAGTACTTC. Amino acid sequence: CASSLLETQYF.

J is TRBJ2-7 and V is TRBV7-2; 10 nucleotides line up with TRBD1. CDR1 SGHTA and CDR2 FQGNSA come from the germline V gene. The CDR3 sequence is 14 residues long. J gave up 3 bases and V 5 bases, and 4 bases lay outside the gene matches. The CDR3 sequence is CASSRRDRGYEQYF. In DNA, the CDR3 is TGTGCCAGCAGCCGCCGGGACAGGGGCTACGAGCAGTACTTC.

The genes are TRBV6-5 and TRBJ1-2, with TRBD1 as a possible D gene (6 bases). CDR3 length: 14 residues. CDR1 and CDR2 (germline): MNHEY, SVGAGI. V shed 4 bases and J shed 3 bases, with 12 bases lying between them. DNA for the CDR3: TGTGCCAGCAGTTTAAACAGGGAATACTATGGCTACACCTTC. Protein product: CASSLNREYYGYTF.

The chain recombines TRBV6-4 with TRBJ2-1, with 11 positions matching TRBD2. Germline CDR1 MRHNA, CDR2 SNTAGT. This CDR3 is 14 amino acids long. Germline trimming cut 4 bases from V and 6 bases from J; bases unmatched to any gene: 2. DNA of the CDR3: TGTGCCAGCAGTGTTAGCGGGGGGGCCAATGAGCAGTTCTTC. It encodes CASSVSGGANEQFF.

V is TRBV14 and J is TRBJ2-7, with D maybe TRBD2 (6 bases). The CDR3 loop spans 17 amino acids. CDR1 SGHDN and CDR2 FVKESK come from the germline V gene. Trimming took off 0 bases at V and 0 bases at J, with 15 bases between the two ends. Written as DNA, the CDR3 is TGTGCCAGCAGCCAAGATTGGTCGGGGGACGGCTCCTACGAGCAGTACTTC. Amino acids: CASSQDWSGDGSYEQYF.

The CDR3 sequence: CASSLSAGSSLTEAFF. As DNA, the CDR3 is TGTGCCAGCAGTTTATCGGCAGGTTCTTCACTCACTGAAGCTTTCTTT. The chain uses TRBV27 and TRBJ1-1; D gene uncertain. Trimming took off 0 bases at V and 4 bases at J, with 15 bases between the two ends. Per the germline V gene, CDR1 is MNHEY and CDR2 is SMNVEV (reference sequence). This CDR3 has 16 residues.

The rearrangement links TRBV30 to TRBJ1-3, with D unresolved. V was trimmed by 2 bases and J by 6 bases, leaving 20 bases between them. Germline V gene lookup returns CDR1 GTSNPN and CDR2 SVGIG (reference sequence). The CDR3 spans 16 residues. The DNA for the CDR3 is TGTGCCTGGAGTATTGGGGAGGGTCTCTTGCAAAACACCATATATTTT. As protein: CAWSIGEGLLQNTIYF.

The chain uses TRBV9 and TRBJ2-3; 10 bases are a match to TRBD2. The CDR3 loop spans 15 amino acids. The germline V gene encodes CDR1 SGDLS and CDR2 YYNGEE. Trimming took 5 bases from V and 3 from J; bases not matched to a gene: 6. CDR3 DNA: TGTGCCAGCAGTATTAGCGGGGGGAGGACAGATACGCAGTATTTT. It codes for CASSISGGRTDTQYF.

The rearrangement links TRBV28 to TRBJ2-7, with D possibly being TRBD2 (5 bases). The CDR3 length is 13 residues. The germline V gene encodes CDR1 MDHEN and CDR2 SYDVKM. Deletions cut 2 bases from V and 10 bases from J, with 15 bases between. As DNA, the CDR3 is TGTGCCAGCAGTTTACCCACCTATGGAGGCCAGTACTTC. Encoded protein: CASSLPTYGGQYF.

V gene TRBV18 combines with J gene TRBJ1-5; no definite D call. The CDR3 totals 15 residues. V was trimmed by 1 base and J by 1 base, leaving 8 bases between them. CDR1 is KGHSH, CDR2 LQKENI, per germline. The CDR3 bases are TGTGCCAGCTCACCACTACGCGGGAGCAATCAGCCCCAGCATTTT. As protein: CASSPLRGSNQPQHF.

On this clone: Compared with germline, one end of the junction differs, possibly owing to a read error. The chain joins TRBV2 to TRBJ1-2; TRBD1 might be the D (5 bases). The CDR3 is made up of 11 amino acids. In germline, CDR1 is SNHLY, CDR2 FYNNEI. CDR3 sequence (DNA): TGTGCCAGCAGTCAACAGGCCGGGAGTTACTTC. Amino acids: CASSQQAGSYF.

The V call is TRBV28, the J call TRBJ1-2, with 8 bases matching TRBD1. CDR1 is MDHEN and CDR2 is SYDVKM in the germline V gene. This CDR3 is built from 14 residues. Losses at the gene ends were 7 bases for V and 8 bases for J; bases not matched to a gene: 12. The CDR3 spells CASTGGQGATGYTF. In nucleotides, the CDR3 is TGTGCCAGCACCGGTGGGCAGGGGGCGACCGGCTACACCTTC.

This chain's CDR3 is CASSLGLAVDTQYF. CDR3 nucleotides: TGCGCCAGCAGCCTGGGACTAGCAGTAGATACGCAGTATTTT. This chain connects TRBV5-1 to TRBJ2-3, with 9 bases fitting TRBD2. The CDR3 has 14 amino acids. Trimming at V came to 4 bases and at J to 5 bases, leaving 5 bases not matched to a gene. CDR1 and CDR2 from the germline V gene are SGHRS and YFSETQ.

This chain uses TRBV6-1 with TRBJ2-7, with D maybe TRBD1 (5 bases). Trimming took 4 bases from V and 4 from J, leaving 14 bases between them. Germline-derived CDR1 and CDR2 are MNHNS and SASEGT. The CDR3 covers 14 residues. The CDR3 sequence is CASSVSDNPYEQYF. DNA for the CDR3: TGTGCCAGCAGTGTATCGGACAACCCTTACGAGCAGTACTTC.